This is a list of T cell receptor beta chains from one sample in a study of blood T cell repertoires in COVID-19. Clones were sequenced by immunoSEQ multiplex PCR, and TCRdb holds only the in-frame ones, with some missing. Of about 170,000 clones in the sample, 80% to 85% are singletons; the top ten hold roughly 9.2%. The sequencing sample was made of peripheral blood. The source is a woman of 80 years or more with active or convalescent COVID-19. Both conserved end residues are part of each CDR3. D genes are given only for firm matches. A clone size is listed for some rows: how often the clone was seen (once, few, many), or a class if it is expanded.

.	TRBV7-2	TRBJ1-2	.	TGTGCCAGCAGCCTAGGGCTCATTAACTATGGCTACACCTTC	CASSLGLINYGYTF
.	TRBV6-4	TRBJ1-2	TRBD1	TGTGCCAGCAGAGCTACGACAGGGACCTATGGCTACACCTTC	CASRATTGTYGYTF
.	TRBV5-1	TRBJ2-1	TRBD2	TGCGCCAGCAGCTTCAGACTAGCGGACCTCAGCTCCTACAATGAGCAGTTCTTC	CASSFRLADLSSYNEQFF
.	TRBV6-1	TRBJ1-6	TRBD1	TGTGCCAGCAGTGAAGGGGACAGGGGGAGGTCACCCCTCCACTTT	CASSEGDRGRSPLHF
.	TRBV10-3	TRBJ2-7	TRBD2	TGTGCCATCAGTGAGTCTGGGAGGGGACTAGCCTCGGTTAGACGCTCCTACGAGCAGTACTTC	CAISESGRGLASVRRSYEQYF
.	TRBV5-5	TRBJ1-2	.	TGTGCCAGCAGCTCGCCAACAGGCAACTATGGCTACACCTTC	CASSSPTGNYGYTF
.	TRBV18	TRBJ2-5	.	TGTGCCAGCTCACCACCTCCAGGGCGAGAGACCCAGTACTTC	CASSPPPGRETQYF
.	TRBV6-5	TRBJ1-2	.	TGTGCCAGCAGTTACTCCGGACCGGGAGGGGATGGCTACACCTTC	CASSYSGPGGDGYTF
.	TRBV12-5	TRBJ2-7	.	TGTGCTAGTGGTTTGGATAACAGTTTTTCGGAGCAGTACTTC	CASGLDNSFSEQYF
.	TRBV19	TRBJ1-5	.	TGTGCCAGTATCATGAGGGGAGGGAGCAATCAGCCCCAGCATTTT	CASIMRGGSNQPQHF
once	TRBV3-1/TRBV3-2	TRBJ2-6	.	TGTGCCAGCAGCCTTGACAGCTCTGGGGCCAACGTCCTGACTTTC	CASSLDSSGANVLTF
.	TRBV5-1	TRBJ1-5	TRBD1	TGCGCCAGCAGCTTGGCCCCTAGGGACAGAAGCGGCAATCAGCCCCAGCATTTT	CASSLAPRDRSGNQPQHF
.	TRBV18	TRBJ2-7	.	TGTGCCAGCTCACCAGCGGAAGGGAGGATCCACGAGCAGTACTTC	CASSPAEGRIHEQYF
.	TRBV19	TRBJ1-1	.	TGTGCCAGTATCCCGGACGGACACCGTGGCACTGAAGCTTTCTTT	CASIPDGHRGTEAFF
once	TRBV27	TRBJ2-6	.	TGTGCCAGCAGTCCTAAACACTTAGCTGCTGGGGCCAACGTCCTGACTTTC	CASSPKHLAAGANVLTF
once	TRBV11-2	TRBJ1-2	TRBD1	TGTGCCAGCAGCTTGGGACAGGGGCTGAGTGGCTACACCTTC	CASSLGQGLSGYTF
.	TRBV4-2	TRBJ2-5	TRBD2	TGTGCCAGCAGCCAACTAGCGGGGGTACAAGAGACCCAGTACTTC	CASSQLAGVQETQYF
.	TRBV19	TRBJ2-7	.	TGTGCCAGTTCTCGGTCTATGGACAGTTACTACGAGCAGTACTTC	CASSRSMDSYYEQYF
.	TRBV5-4	TRBJ1-3	TRBD1	TGTGCCAGCAGCCGGGACAGCTCTGGAAACACCATATATTTT	CASSRDSSGNTIYF
once	TRBV4-3	TRBJ1-4	.	TGCGCCAGCAGCCAAGATCGGGTACGTGTAGCAGCCGAAAAACTGTTTTTT	CASSQDRVRVAAEKLFF
.	TRBV5-4	TRBJ1-4	TRBD1	TGTGCCAGCAGCCCTTCACAGGGGGCTAATGAAAAACTGTTTTTT	CASSPSQGANEKLFF
.	TRBV12-5	TRBJ2-5	TRBD1	TGTGCTAGTGGTTCCTTACCCCAACAGGGGGATCAAGAGACCCAGTACTTC	CASGSLPQQGDQETQYF
.	TRBV5-8	TRBJ2-2	.	TGTGCCAGCAACGAAGGACACCACACCGGGGAGCTGTTTTTT	CASNEGHHTGELFF
.	TRBV7-2	TRBJ2-3	.	TGTGCCAGCAGCCCCGTCGGGGTGGGGATGAGACACACAGATACGCAGTATTTT	CASSPVGVGMRHTDTQYF
.	TRBV5-1	TRBJ2-7	TRBD1	TGCGCCAGCAGCTTGCAGGGACAGACCTACGAGCAGTACTTC	CASSLQGQTYEQYF
.	TRBV11-3	TRBJ2-2	.	TGTGCCAGCAGCTTAGTCGGGGGGCCGACCGGGGAGCTGTTTTTT	CASSLVGGPTGELFF
.	TRBV5-1	TRBJ2-5	.	TGCGCCAGCAGCTTGATGGCAGGGAAAGAGACCCAGTACTTC	CASSLMAGKETQYF
.	TRBV5-1	TRBJ1-2	TRBD1	TGCGCCAGCAGCCAAGACAGGGCTAACTATGGCTACACCTTC	CASSQDRANYGYTF
.	TRBV3-1/TRBV3-2	TRBJ1-6	.	TGTGCCAGCAGCCAACCCCGGGACACCCTCCACTTT	CASSQPRDTLHF
once	TRBV7-8	TRBJ1-2	.	TGTGCCAGCAGCTTAGAGGAAACCCTAGCTAACTATGGCTACACCTTC	CASSLEETLANYGYTF
.	TRBV4-3	TRBJ2-7	TRBD2	TGCGCCAGCAGCCAAGATCGAGGGACTAGCGGCTACGAGCAGTACTTC	CASSQDRGTSGYEQYF
.	TRBV24-1	TRBJ1-1	.	TGTGCCACCCGTGAAAGCGTGAACACTGAAGCTTTCTTT	CATRESVNTEAFF
.	TRBV11-2	TRBJ1-2	.	TGTGCCAGCGGCCAACAGGCAGCTAACTATGGCTACACCTTC	CASGQQAANYGYTF
.	TRBV7-2	TRBJ2-1	TRBD2	TGTGCCAGCAGCTTAGAGGGCGGGGGGGAGCAGTTCTTC	CASSLEGGGEQFF
.	TRBV6-2/TRBV6-3	TRBJ1-6	.	TGTGCCAGCAGCACAGTGACAGAGAATTCACCCCTCCACTTT	CASSTVTENSPLHF
.	TRBV14	TRBJ1-2	TRBD1	TGTGCCAGCAGCCCAGGGACAGGGGCGGGGGGCTACACCTTC	CASSPGTGAGGYTF
.	TRBV19	TRBJ1-2	.	TGTGCCAGTACAGGGTTCGGTAGGGACTATGGCTACACCTTC	CASTGFGRDYGYTF
.	TRBV19	TRBJ1-3	TRBD1	TGTGCCAGTAGAAGACAGGGCCCGGGGGGAAACACCATATATTTT	CASRRQGPGGNTIYF
.	TRBV11-2	TRBJ1-1	.	TGTGCCAGCAGCTTGGAGACGGCGGGCACTGAAGCTTTCTTT	CASSLETAGTEAFF
.	TRBV11-2	TRBJ2-1	TRBD2	TGTGCCAGCAGCGGACTAGCGGGGGCCTATGAGCAGTTCTTC	CASSGLAGAYEQFF
.	TRBV7-3	TRBJ1-1	.	TGTGCCAGCAGGACGAGTGGAGGGAACACTGAAGCTTTCTTT	CASRTSGGNTEAFF
.	TRBV7-9	TRBJ1-1	.	TGTGCCAGCAGCTTAGCGCTTTTCGGGAACACTGAAGCTTTCTTT	CASSLALFGNTEAFF
.	TRBV18	TRBJ1-1	TRBD1	TGTGCCAGCTCACCTTCGACAGGGGACGCTTTCTTT	CASSPSTGDAFF
.	TRBV11-2	TRBJ1-3	TRBD1	TGTGCCAGCAGCTCATCCGGGACAGGGACAAACACCATATATTTT	CASSSSGTGTNTIYF
.	TRBV30	TRBJ1-2	TRBD1	TGTGCCTGGAGCCGGGGACAGCCAGTCTATGGCTACACCTTC	CAWSRGQPVYGYTF
.	TRBV12-5	TRBJ2-3	TRBD2	TGTGCTAGTGGTTTGGGACATAGCGGGGGCGTCACAGATACGCAGTATTTT	CASGLGHSGGVTDTQYF
.	TRBV5-1	TRBJ2-7	TRBD2	TGCGCCAGCAGCTTGGCTACTAGCGGGGGGCTATACGAGCAGTACTTC	CASSLATSGGLYEQYF
.	TRBV9	TRBJ2-7	TRBD1	TGTGCCAGCAGCGTCGGACAGGGGAACGCCTACGAGCAGTACTTC	CASSVGQGNAYEQYF
.	TRBV6-5	TRBJ1-5	.	TGTGCCAGCAGGGGAGTTAATCAGCCCCAGCATTTT	CASRGVNQPQHF